This T cell receptor (beta chain) was recovered during a study of human T cells and chemical hapten exposure. One entry per CDR3 protein, called by TCRdb with MiXCR from the RACE reads. The top ten hold approximately 1.6% of the sample, which has around 130,000 distinct CDR3 sequences, 8.5% to 9.5% seen once. Germline loops: CDR1 DFQATT, CDR2 SNEGSKA (reference sequence). J was trimmed by 5 bases and V by 0 bases; bases with no gene match: 9. The CDR3 has 17 residues. The time point here: healthy volunteer bleed at 2 weeks. From whole blood left unfractionated, total RNA was extracted. The sample taken for sequencing was whole blood. This clonotype was obtained from a male donor in good health. Some clones in this sample may be carry-over from other donors' samples. This chain uses TRBV20-1 with TRBJ2-1, with 11 bases matching TRBD2. This CDR3 reads CSARDRLGTSGNNEQFF. CDR3 coding DNA: TGCAGTGCTAGAGATAGACTAGGGACTAGCGGAAACAATGAGCAGTTCTTC.